This T cell receptor beta chain appears in the sequencing data of a study of a mutant IDH1 vaccine in newly diagnosed glioma. Study-level information: Sex among treated patients split roughly 60% male, approximately 40% female; mean age was approximately 40 years. Overall study findings and caveats: Pseudoprogression seemed unlinked to shifts in top peripheral T cell clonotypes.

Sample time point: week 5, during vaccination. Vaccination used 300 ug of mutant IDH1 20-mer peptide per dose, with topical imiquimod. Sequencing used immunoSEQ multiplex PCR; TCRdb keeps in-frame clones, though not all of them. Of fewer than 70,000 clones in the sample, about 90% were seen once. J lost 5 bases, V lost 1 base, and 6 bases had no gene match. This CDR3 spans 16 amino acids. CDR1 LGHNA and CDR2 YSLEER come from the germline V gene. Comment on this clone: The antigen is undetermined.

The specimen was PBMCs, collected from a glioma patient whose treatment included an IDH1 peptide vaccine. This sequence joins TRBV4-3 and TRBJ2-7; 12 bases line up with TRBD1. This receptor was obtained from a woman in her thirties or forties with glioma. Here the CDR3 reads CASSQGSGTGGHEQYF. CDR3 nucleotides: TGCGCCAGCAGCCAAGGGTCCGGGACAGGGGGCCACGAGCAGTACTTC.